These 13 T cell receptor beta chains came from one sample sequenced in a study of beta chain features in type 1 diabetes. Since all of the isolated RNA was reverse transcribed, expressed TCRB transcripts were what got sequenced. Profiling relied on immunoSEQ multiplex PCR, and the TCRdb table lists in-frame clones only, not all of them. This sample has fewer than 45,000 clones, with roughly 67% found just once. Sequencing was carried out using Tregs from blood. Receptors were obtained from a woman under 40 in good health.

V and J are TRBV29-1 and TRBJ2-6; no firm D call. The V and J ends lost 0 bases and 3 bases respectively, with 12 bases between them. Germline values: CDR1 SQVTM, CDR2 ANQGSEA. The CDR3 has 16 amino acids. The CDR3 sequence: CSVEDRYHGGANVLTF. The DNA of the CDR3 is TGCAGCGTTGAAGACAGGTATCACGGTGGGGCCAACGTCCTGACTTTC.

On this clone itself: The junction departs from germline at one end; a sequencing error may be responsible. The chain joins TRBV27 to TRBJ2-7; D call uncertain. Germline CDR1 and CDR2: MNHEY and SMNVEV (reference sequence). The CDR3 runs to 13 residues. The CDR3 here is CTSSLFNSYEQYF. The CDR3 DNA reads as TGTACCAGCAGTTTATTTAACTCCTACGAGCAGTACTTC.

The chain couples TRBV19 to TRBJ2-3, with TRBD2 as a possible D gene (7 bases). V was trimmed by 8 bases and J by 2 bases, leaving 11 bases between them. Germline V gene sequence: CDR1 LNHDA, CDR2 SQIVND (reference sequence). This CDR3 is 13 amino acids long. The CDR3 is CASRAGATDTQYF. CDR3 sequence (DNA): TGTGCCAGTCGGGCGGGGGCCACAGATACGCAGTATTTT.

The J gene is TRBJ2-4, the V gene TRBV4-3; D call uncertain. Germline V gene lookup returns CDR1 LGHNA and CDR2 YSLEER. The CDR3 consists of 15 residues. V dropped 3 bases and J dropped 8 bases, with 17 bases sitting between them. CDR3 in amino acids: CASSHLLGNRDIQYF. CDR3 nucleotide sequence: TGCGCCAGCAGCCACCTCTTGGGTAACCGGGACATTCAGTACTTC.

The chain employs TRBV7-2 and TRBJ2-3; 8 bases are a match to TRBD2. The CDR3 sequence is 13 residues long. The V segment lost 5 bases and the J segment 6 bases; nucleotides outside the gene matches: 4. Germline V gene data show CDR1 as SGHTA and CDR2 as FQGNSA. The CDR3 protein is CASSLRLADTQYF. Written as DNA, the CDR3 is TGTGCCAGCAGCCTAAGACTAGCGGATACGCAGTATTTT.

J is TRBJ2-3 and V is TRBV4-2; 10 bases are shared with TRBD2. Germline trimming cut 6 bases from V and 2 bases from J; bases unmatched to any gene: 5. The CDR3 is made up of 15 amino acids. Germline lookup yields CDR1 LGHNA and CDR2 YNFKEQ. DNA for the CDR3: TGTGCCAGCAGTTTAGCGGGAGGTCCCACAGATACGCAGTATTTT. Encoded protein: CASSLAGGPTDTQYF.

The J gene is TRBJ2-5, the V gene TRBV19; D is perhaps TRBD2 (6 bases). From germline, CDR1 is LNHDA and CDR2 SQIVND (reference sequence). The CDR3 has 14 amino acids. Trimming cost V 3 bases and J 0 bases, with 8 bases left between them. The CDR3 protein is CASSIQRDQETQYF. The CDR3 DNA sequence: TGTGCCAGTAGTATCCAGCGGGACCAAGAGACCCAGTACTTC. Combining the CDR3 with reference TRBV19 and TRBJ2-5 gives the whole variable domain DGGITQSPKYLFRKEGQNVTLSCEQNLNHDAMYWYRQDPGQGLRLIYYSQIVNDFQKGDIAEGYSVSREKKESFPLTVTSAQKNPTAFYLCASSIQRDQETQYFGPGTRLLVL.

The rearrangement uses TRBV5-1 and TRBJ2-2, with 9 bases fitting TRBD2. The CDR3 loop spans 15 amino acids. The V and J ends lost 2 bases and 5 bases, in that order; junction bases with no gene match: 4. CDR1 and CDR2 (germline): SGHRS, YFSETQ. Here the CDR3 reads CASSLAGGLTGELFF. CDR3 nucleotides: TGCGCCAGCAGCTTAGCGGGAGGACTTACCGGGGAGCTGTTTTTT.

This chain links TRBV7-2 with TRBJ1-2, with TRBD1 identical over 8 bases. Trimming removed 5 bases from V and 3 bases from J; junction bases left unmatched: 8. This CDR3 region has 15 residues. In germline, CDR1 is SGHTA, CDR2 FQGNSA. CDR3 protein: CASSISGGGDYGYTF. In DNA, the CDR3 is TGTGCCAGCAGCATTTCAGGGGGCGGAGACTATGGCTACACCTTC.

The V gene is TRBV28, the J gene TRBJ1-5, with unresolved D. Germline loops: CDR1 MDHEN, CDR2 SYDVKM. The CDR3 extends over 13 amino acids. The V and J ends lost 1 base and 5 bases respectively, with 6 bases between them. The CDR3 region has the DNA TGTGCCAGCAGTTTATTAGTCTATCAGCCCCAGCATTTT. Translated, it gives CASSLLVYQPQHF.

CDR3 amino acids: CASSLLLLAGYNEQFF. As DNA, the CDR3 is TGTGCCAGCAGCTTGTTATTACTAGCGGGTTACAATGAGCAGTTCTTC. The chain has TRBV5-4 and TRBJ2-1, with 9 bases matching TRBD2. V was clipped by 1 base and J by 4 bases; unmatched bases: 6. The germline CDR1 and CDR2 sequences are SGHNT and YYREEE (reference sequence). The CDR3 sequence is 16 residues long.

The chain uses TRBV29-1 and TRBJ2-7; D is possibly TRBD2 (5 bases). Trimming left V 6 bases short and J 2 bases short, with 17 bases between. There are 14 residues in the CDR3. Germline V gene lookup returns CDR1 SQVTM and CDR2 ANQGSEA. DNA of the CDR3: TGCAGCGTGAGTAAGGGCCAGCGGACCTACGAGCAGTACTTC. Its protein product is CSVSKGQRTYEQYF.

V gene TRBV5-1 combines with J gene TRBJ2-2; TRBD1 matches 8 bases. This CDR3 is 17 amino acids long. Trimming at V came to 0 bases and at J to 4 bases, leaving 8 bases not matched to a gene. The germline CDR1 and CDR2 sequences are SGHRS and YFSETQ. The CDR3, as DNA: TGCGCCAGCAGCTTGGCCAAAGGACAGGGCGGCACCGGGGAGCTGTTTTTT. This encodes CASSLAKGQGGTGELFF.